The next 28 T cell receptor beta chains were all read from a single sample in a study of shared clonotypes between healthy human individuals. The table came from immunoSEQ multiplex PCR; TCRdb's copy has only in-frame clones and leaves some out. Of 2.5 million or so clones listed, around 94% were seen once; the top ten hold around 0.14%. The specimen was naive CD4+ T cells sorted from blood. Subset noted: CD45RA+ positively selected. The receptors derive from a young man in good health.

The CDR3, as DNA: TGCGCCAGCAGTGAGCGGGCAGGGGGAGCTTTCTTT. It specifies CASSERAGGAFF. The V call is TRBV10-1, the J call TRBJ1-1, with 7 bases lining up with TRBD1. Germline V gene lookup returns CDR1 WNHNN and CDR2 SYGVQD (reference sequence). The CDR3 is 12 amino acids. V dropped 2 bases and J dropped 10; count of bases not matched to a gene: 4.

This clone was detected once. The genes are TRBV7-2 and TRBJ2-5, with 12 bases that match TRBD2. This CDR3 spans 17 amino acids. The junction had 12 bases not matched to a gene; V was cut back by 5 bases and J by 5 bases. The germline V gene encodes CDR1 SGHTA and CDR2 FQGNSA. The chain's CDR3 is CASSPSPASGRGETQYF. The CDR3 nucleotides read TGTGCCAGCAGCCCTTCCCCGGCTAGCGGGAGGGGTGAGACCCAGTACTTC. Drawing the rest from reference TRBV7-2 and TRBJ2-5, the complete variable domain is GAGVSQSPSNKVTEKGKDVELRCDPISGHTALYWYRQSLGQGLEFLIYFQGNSAPDKSGLPSDRFSAERTGGSVSTLTIQRTQQEDSAVYLCASSPSPASGRGETQYFGPGTRLLVL.

This chain links TRBV25-1 with TRBJ2-1; no definite D call. V was shortened by 4 bases and J by 0 bases, with 10 bases between the two germline ends. The CDR3 runs to 15 residues. Germline loops: CDR1 MGHDK, CDR2 SYGVNS. CDR3 loop: CASSVHGVSYNEQFF. The DNA of the CDR3 is TGTGCCAGCAGTGTTCACGGTGTCTCCTACAATGAGCAGTTCTTC.

In this sample, this clone turned up once. The junction shows a germline mismatch at one end, possibly a read error. The V gene is TRBV30, the J gene TRBJ2-1; a possible D gene is TRBD2 (7 bases). CDR1 is GTSNPN, CDR2 SVGIG, per germline (reference sequence). This CDR3 has 15 amino acids. The CDR3 region is CARSGEGGPYNEQFF. CDR3 nucleotide sequence: TGTGCCCGGAGCGGGGAGGGGGGCCCCTACAATGAGCAGTTCTTC.

The V gene is TRBV19, the J gene TRBJ1-2; D call uncertain. From germline, CDR1 is LNHDA and CDR2 SQIVND (reference sequence). This CDR3 spans 15 amino acids. The ends were cut back, 2 bases at V and 6 bases at J, with 16 bases in the middle. The CDR3 loop is CASSIRALGANGYTF. In nucleotides, the CDR3 is TGTGCCAGTAGTATAAGGGCCTTGGGTGCGAATGGCTACACCTTC. The complete variable domain, with remaining parts taken from reference TRBV19 and TRBJ1-2, reads DGGITQSPKYLFRKEGQNVTLSCEQNLNHDAMYWYRQDPGQGLRLIYYSQIVNDFQKGDIAEGYSVSREKKESFPLTVTSAQKNPTAFYLCASSIRALGANGYTFGSGTRLTVV.

The chain has TRBV15 and TRBJ1-1; D is uncertain. V lost 1 base and J lost 3, with 9 bases in between. The germline gives CDR1 LNHNV, CDR2 YYDKDF (reference sequence). CDR3 length equals 14 residues. CDR3 DNA sequence: TGTGCCACCAGCAGAGTAGAGGGATACACTGAAGCTTTCTTT. It is translated as CATSRVEGYTEAFF. Combining the CDR3 with reference TRBV15 and TRBJ1-1 gives the whole variable domain DAMVIQNPRYQVTQFGKPVTLSCSQTLNHNVMYWYQQKSSQAPKLLFHYYDKDFNNEADTPDNFQSRRPNTSFCFLDIRSPGLGDTAMYLCATSRVEGYTEAFFGQGTRLTVV.

The chain has TRBV10-3 and TRBJ2-2, with 14 bases matching TRBD2. The CDR3 is made up of 17 amino acids. Trimming cost V 5 bases and J 4 bases; bases outside gene matches: 6. Germline CDR1 ENHRY, CDR2 SYGVKD. The CDR3 DNA is TGTGCCATCAGTCCGGGACTAGCGGGAGCGGGCACCGGGGAGCTGTTTTTT. This codes for CAISPGLAGAGTGELFF.

The chain is built from TRBV30 and TRBJ1-2; no reliable D call. CDR3 length equals 12 residues. The germline CDR1 and CDR2 sequences are GTSNPN and SVGIG (reference sequence). V was clipped by 4 bases and J by 7 bases, with 13 bases between them. This chain's CDR3 is CAWTPSTAGYTF. CDR3 DNA: TGTGCCTGGACTCCTTCCACCGCTGGCTACACCTTC.

Written as DNA, the CDR3 is TGTGCCAGCAAGGGCAGGGGCTACGAGCAGTACTTC. Amino acid sequence: CASKGRGYEQYF. The rearrangement joins TRBV6-6 to TRBJ2-7; tentatively, D is TRBD1 (6 bases). CDR3 length: 12 residues. V was clipped by 7 bases and J by 3 bases, with 10 bases between them. Germline-derived CDR1 and CDR2 are MNHNY and SVGAGI (reference sequence).

CDR3 region: CASSALGGVAGELFF. The CDR3, as DNA: TGTGCCAGCAGCGCCCTCGGGGGGGTGGCCGGGGAGCTGTTTTTT. This chain links TRBV9 with TRBJ2-2; TRBD2 aligns across 8 bases. Germline values: CDR1 SGDLS, CDR2 YYNGEE. V shed 3 bases, J shed 6 bases, and the junction held 7 bases outside the gene matches. CDR3 size: 15 residues.

This sequence joins TRBV7-9 and TRBJ2-1, with 9 positions matching TRBD1. The germline CDR1 and CDR2 sequences are SEHNR and FQNEAQ (reference sequence). CDR3 length: 15 amino acids. J gave up 3 bases and V 1 base, and 1 base lay outside the gene matches. CDR3 amino acids: CASSLGTGVYNEQFF. The DNA of the CDR3 is TGTGCCAGCAGCTTAGGGACAGGGGTCTACAATGAGCAGTTCTTC.

This chain connects TRBV6-1 to TRBJ1-2, with D possibly TRBD1 on 5 matching bases. The germline V and J ends were trimmed by 4 bases and 7 bases, with 16 bases remaining between them. This CDR3 comprises 14 residues. Per the germline V gene, CDR1 is MNHNS and CDR2 is SASEGT. CDR3 sequence (DNA): TGTGCCAGCAGTGGGGGCGGGATCGGTCGTGGCTACACCTTC. Protein sequence: CASSGGGIGRGYTF.

This sequence joins TRBV5-6 and TRBJ2-5, with D unresolved. Germline lookup yields CDR1 SGHDT and CDR2 YYEEEE. The CDR3 spans 12 residues. Trimming stripped 6 bases from V and 5 bases from J, with 11 bases between. The CDR3 DNA sequence: TGTGCCAGCAATGGTATCGGGGAGACCCAGTACTTC. Translation gives CASNGIGETQYF.

The V and J genes are TRBV4-2 and TRBJ1-3; D uncertain. The CDR3 is made up of 17 amino acids. The germline V gene has CDR1 LGHNA and CDR2 YNFKEQ. With 0 bases removed from V and 0 bases from J, the gap between germline ends came to 12 bases. The CDR3 reads CASSQDWVKDSGNTIYF. CDR3 coding DNA: TGTGCCAGCAGCCAAGATTGGGTAAAGGACTCTGGAAACACCATATATTTT.

The genes are TRBV30 and TRBJ2-1; D gene uncertain. With 8 bases removed from V and 9 bases from J, the gap between germline ends came to 17 bases. This CDR3 comprises 12 residues. Germline CDR1 and CDR2: GTSNPN and SVGIG (reference sequence). The CDR3 bases are TGTGCCGTTAGACTGAGCGTAAGTGAGCAGTTCTTC. It codes for CAVRLSVSEQFF.

The chain carries TRBV4-3 and TRBJ2-7, with D perhaps TRBD1 (6 bases). The germline CDR1 and CDR2 sequences are LGHNA and YSLEER. Trimming shortened V by 3 bases and J by 4 bases, and 10 bases separated the two germline ends. The CDR3 length is 13 residues. The CDR3 coding sequence is TGCGCCAGCAGCCAGGGACATCGATACGAGCAGTACTTC. Its translation is CASSQGHRYEQYF.

This chain joins TRBV6-6 and TRBJ1-3, with D uncertain. Per the germline V gene, CDR1 is MNHNY and CDR2 is SVGAGI (reference sequence). CDR3 size: 14 residues. V gave up 2 bases and J gave up 0 bases, with 5 bases separating them. The CDR3 loop reads CASSYDYSGNTIYF. The CDR3 region has the DNA TGTGCCAGCAGTTACGACTACTCTGGAAACACCATATATTTT.

The chain uses TRBV10-2 and TRBJ2-7; D gene unclear. CDR3 length: 13 amino acids. The V and J ends lost 0 bases and 6 bases respectively, with 9 bases between them. CDR1 is WSHSY, CDR2 SAAADI, per germline. The CDR3 loop is CASSESFLSEQYF. For the CDR3, the DNA is TGCGCCAGCAGTGAGTCTTTCCTCTCCGAGCAGTACTTC.

The V call is TRBV9, the J call TRBJ1-3; maybe TRBD1 (6 bases). Looked up from germline, CDR1 is SGDLS and CDR2 is YYNGEE. V was shortened by 7 bases and J by 3 bases, with 17 bases between the two germline ends. There are 15 residues in the CDR3. The CDR3 reads CASGMGAAGGNTIYF. CDR3 in DNA: TGTGCCAGCGGCATGGGGGCCGCTGGTGGAAACACCATATATTTT.

As concerns this clone: This sample includes further DNA sequences coding for the same CDR3. The chain combines TRBV7-2 with TRBJ1-2; the D is unclear. The CDR3 is made up of 12 amino acids. V lost 6 bases and J lost 7, with 12 bases in between. The germline CDR1 and CDR2 sequences are SGHTA and FQGNSA. CDR3 in amino acids: CASSLAGFGYTF. In nucleotides, the CDR3 is TGTGCCAGCAGTTTGGCGGGGTTTGGCTACACCTTC.

The rearrangement uses TRBV9 and TRBJ2-7, with 9 bases fitting TRBD2. CDR1 is SGDLS and CDR2 is YYNGEE in the germline V gene. The V gene end was trimmed by 2 bases and the J gene end by 3 bases; junction bases not matched to a gene: 6. The CDR3 has 15 residues. In DNA, the CDR3 is TGTGCCAGCAGCGTTACTAGCGGGTCTATCTACGAGCAGTACTTC. Its protein product is CASSVTSGSIYEQYF.

The chain uses TRBV7-9 and TRBJ2-5, with TRBD2 matching over 13 bases. Germline V gene lookup returns CDR1 SEHNR and CDR2 FQNEAQ (reference sequence). The V segment lost 6 bases and the J segment 0 bases; nucleotides outside the gene matches: 13. The CDR3 has 19 amino acids. The chain's CDR3 is CASSPGLAGVRKDQETQYF. CDR3 coding DNA: TGTGCCAGCAGTCCCGGACTAGCGGGAGTGCGGAAGGACCAAGAGACCCAGTACTTC.

V is TRBV5-4 and J is TRBJ2-5; 7 bases map to TRBD1. TRBJ2-7 matches the DNA end more closely, so the J call is doubtful. CDR1 and CDR2 from the germline V gene are SGHNT and YYREEE (reference sequence). This CDR3 spans 14 amino acids. The chain's CDR3 is CASSEDRSSYEQYF. CDR3 nucleotide sequence: TGTGCCAGCAGTGAGGACAGGAGCTCCTACGAGCAGTACTTC.

The chain couples TRBV29-1 to TRBJ1-2; perhaps TRBD1 as D (5 bases). CDR3 length: 11 residues. Germline CDR1 SQVTM, CDR2 ANQGSEA. The CDR3 coding sequence is TGCAGGGCGGGACTGGACTATGGCTACACCTTC. This sequence encodes CRAGLDYGYTF.

V is TRBV7-2 and J is TRBJ1-2, with TRBD1 matching over 9 bases. J was trimmed by 7 bases and V by 5 bases; bases with no gene match: 11. Germline V lookup: CDR1 SGHTA, CDR2 FQGNSA. This CDR3 is 15 amino acids long. The CDR3 bases are TGTGCCAGCAGCACTTTTTGGACAGGGGATGGTGGCTACACCTTC. Protein: CASSTFWTGDGGYTF.

This chain joins TRBV5-1 and TRBJ2-3; the D gene could be TRBD1 or TRBD2 (5 bases each). The CDR3 has 14 amino acids. Looked up from germline, CDR1 is SGHRS and CDR2 is YFSETQ. V gave up 0 bases and J gave up 4 bases, with 9 bases separating them. The CDR3 DNA follows: TGCGCCAGCAGCTTGGGCAGGGACGCAGATACGCAGTATTTT. It translates to CASSLGRDADTQYF.

This chain uses TRBV5-1 with TRBJ1-1; 7 bases line up with TRBD1. The CDR3 totals 17 residues. Germline loops: CDR1 SGHRS, CDR2 YFSETQ. Unmatched junction bases numbered 10, after V lost 2 bases and J lost 0 bases. CDR3 region: CASSFSPGGNLNTEAFF. The CDR3 bases are TGCGCCAGCAGCTTCTCGCCAGGGGGTAATTTGAACACTGAAGCTTTCTTT.

This rearrangement joins TRBV30 to TRBJ1-2, with D perhaps TRBD1 (5 bases). In germline, CDR1 is GTSNPN, CDR2 SVGIG (reference sequence). Trimming removed 5 bases at V and 3 bases at J, with 13 bases between. This CDR3 has 13 residues. CDR3 nucleotide sequence: TGTGCCTGGGCCCCAGGGTATGACTATGGCTACACCTTC. This encodes CAWAPGYDYGYTF.